The 5 T cell receptor beta chains below all came from one sample that was sequenced in a study of T cells expressing NK-cell markers (TCRdb year 2020). Library method: 5' RACE. The instrument was an Illumina HiSeq 2000. TCRdb reprocessed the reads, and each CDR3 protein sequence is entered once, without DNA. The sample's records list 440,000 or so distinct CDR3 sequences. Approximately 7% of the sample is in the top ten clones. The sequencing input was blood T cells: a sorted CD56 or NKG2C T cell subset, CD4+ or CD8+ T cells, or bulk PBMC T cells (not recorded which). Receptors originate from a woman aged 18 to 69 in good health.

The CDR3 protein is CASSQTTAEAFF. The chain couples TRBV3-1 to TRBJ1-1. Per germline, CDR1 LGHDT and CDR2 YNNKEL (reference sequence). This CDR3 spans 12 amino acids.

J is TRBJ2-1 and V is TRBV20-1; TCRdb lists TRBD2, though no DNA is available to test this call. This CDR3 comprises 16 residues. Germline loops: CDR1 DFQATT, CDR2 SNEGSKA (reference sequence). The CDR3 sequence: CTTSYRGGLTANEQFF.

This sequence joins TRBV5-1 and TRBJ2-5. The length of the CDR3 is 13 residues. The V gene's germline CDR1 is SGHRS and CDR2 YFSETQ. The CDR3 reads CASRRDYEETQYF.

The chain joins TRBV28 to TRBJ2-5; TCRdb's D call, TRBD2, is unchecked because there is no DNA. This CDR3 comprises 12 residues. Germline assignment: CDR1 MDHEN and CDR2 SYDVKM. The CDR3 sequence: CASVANKETQYF. Full variable domain (outside the CDR3, taken from reference TRBV28 and TRBJ2-5): DVKVTQSSRYLVKRTGEKVFLECVQDMDHENMFWYRQDPGLGLRLIYFSYDVKMKEKGDIPEGYSVSREKKERFSLILESASTNQTSMYLCASVANKETQYFGPGTRLLVL.

The rearrangement uses TRBV12-3 or TRBV12-4 and TRBJ1-2; the D call of TRBD1 rests on TCRdb alone, since no DNA is present to check it. CDR3 length equals 11 residues. This chain's CDR3 is CASSWGRGYTF.